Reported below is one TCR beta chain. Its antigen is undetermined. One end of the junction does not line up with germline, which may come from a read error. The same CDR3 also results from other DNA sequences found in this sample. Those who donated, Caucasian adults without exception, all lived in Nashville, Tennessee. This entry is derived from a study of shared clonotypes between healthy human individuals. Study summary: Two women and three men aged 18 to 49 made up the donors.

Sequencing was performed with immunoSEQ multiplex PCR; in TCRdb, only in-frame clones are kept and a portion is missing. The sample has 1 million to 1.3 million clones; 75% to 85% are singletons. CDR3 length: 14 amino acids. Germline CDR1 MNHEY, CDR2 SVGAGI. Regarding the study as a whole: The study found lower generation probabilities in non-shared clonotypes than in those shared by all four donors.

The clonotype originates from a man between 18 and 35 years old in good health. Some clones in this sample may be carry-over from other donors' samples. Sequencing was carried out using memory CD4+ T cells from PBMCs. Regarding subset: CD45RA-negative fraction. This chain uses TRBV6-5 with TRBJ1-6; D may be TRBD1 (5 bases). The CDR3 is CASSLGRRNSPLHF. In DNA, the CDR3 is TGTGCCAGCAGCCTGGGACGGAGAAATTCACCCCTCCACTTC.